This TCR beta chain was profiled in a study of CD8 T cells in ankylosing spondylitis. General study results and limits: In the blood and synovial fluid of reactive arthritis, some motif variants had been previously reported. A TCR beta motif made of fewer than ten highly homologous variants seemed typical of ankylosing spondylitis blood. There was reportedly significant enrichment of clones that were disease-linked in matched ankylosing spondylitis synovial fluid.

This CDR3 comprises 14 residues. V lost 3 bases to trimming and J lost 2 bases; unmatched junction nucleotides: 3. Germline CDR1 and CDR2: SGHRS and YFSETQ. For TCR beta, libraries came from quantitative 5'-RACE with molecular barcodes. MiXCR was run by TCRdb on the 5' RACE reads, yielding one entry per CDR3 protein. The repertoire holds some 130,000 distinct CDR3 sequences, roughly an eighth seen once, with approximately 3% in the top ten. Turning to this clonotype: Its specificity is not known.

This sequence originates from a female donor with ankylosing spondylitis or in good health (not recorded which). The V gene is TRBV5-1, the J gene TRBJ2-5, with 8 nucleotides matching TRBD1. Source material: blood, either unsorted or a sorted T cell fraction (not recorded which). The CDR3 DNA reads as TGCGCCAGCAGCTCTACAGGGGGTCAAGAGACCCAGTACTTC. Residues: CASSSTGGQETQYF.